These T cell receptor beta chains were read from a single sample in a study of blood T cell repertoires in COVID-19. The repertoire was sequenced with immunoSEQ multiplex PCR; TCRdb's copy has only in-frame clones and lacks some. The table records 250,000 to 300,000 clones, roughly 80% of them present only once. The sequenced sample was peripheral blood. The receptors stem from a man in his 60s who had recovered from COVID-19. Each CDR3 is given with its conserved first and last residue. D genes are given only for firm matches. Clone size is stated in some rows and not others, as once, few, many or a class when expanded.

CDR3aa,CDR3nt,v_gene,len,d_gene,abundance,j_gene
CASSVNTELSTNEQFF,TGTGCCAGCAGCGTCAACACGGAGCTATCCACCAATGAGCAGTTCTTC,TRBV7-6,16,.,.,TRBJ2-1
CASSVGLNQPQHF,TGTGCCAGCAGCGTAGGACTGAATCAGCCCCAGCATTTT,TRBV9,13,.,few,TRBJ1-5
CASRPGTSAYEQYF,TGTGCCAGCAGACCCGGGACTAGCGCCTACGAGCAGTACTTC,TRBV7-9,14,TRBD2,.,TRBJ2-7
CASSYSGRGILEQFF,TGTGCCAGCAGTTACTCCGGCAGGGGGATTCTTGAGCAGTTCTTC,TRBV6-2/TRBV6-3,15,TRBD1,.,TRBJ2-1
CASSLGTGTSRNEQFF,TGTGCCAGCAGCTTGGGGACCGGGACTAGTCGCAATGAGCAGTTCTTC,TRBV5-6,16,TRBD2,.,TRBJ2-1
CASSYRDRANAPQHF,TGTGCCAGCAGTTACCGGGACAGGGCTAATGCGCCCCAGCATTTT,TRBV6-6,15,TRBD1,.,TRBJ1-5
CASSATGGGYTF,TGTGCCAGCAGCGCGACAGGTGGAGGCTACACCTTC,TRBV9,12,.,.,TRBJ1-2
CASKNRRETQYF,TGTGCCAGCAAGAACAGGCGGGAGACCCAGTACTTC,TRBV12-3/TRBV12-4,12,.,.,TRBJ2-5
CASSEGTSGQNEQFF,TGTGCCAGTAGTGAAGGGACTAGCGGCCAAAATGAGCAGTTCTTC,TRBV19,15,TRBD2,.,TRBJ2-1
CASKVGGTDTQYF,TGTGCCAGCAAGGTCGGGGGGACGGATACGCAGTATTTT,TRBV28,13,TRBD2,.,TRBJ2-3
CASSGLGGYTF,TGTGCCAGCAGTGGACTCGGTGGCTACACCTTC,TRBV2,11,.,.,TRBJ1-2
CASRQHGDSGNTIYF,TGTGCCAGCAGGCAACATGGAGACTCTGGAAACACCATATATTTT,TRBV2,15,.,.,TRBJ1-3
CASRAYQGSEQYF,TGTGCCAGCAGGGCTTATCAGGGTAGCGAGCAGTACTTC,TRBV6-5,13,.,.,TRBJ2-7
CASSLQVTDTQYF,TGTGCCAGCAGCCTACAGGTTACAGATACGCAGTATTTT,TRBV7-2,13,.,.,TRBJ2-3
CASSNDRASPLHF,TGTGCCAGCAGTAATGACAGGGCTTCACCCCTCCACTTT,TRBV6-6,13,TRBD1,.,TRBJ1-6
CASSQDSRAANEQFF,TGTGCCAGCAGCCAAGATAGTCGAGCGGCCAATGAGCAGTTCTTC,TRBV3-1/TRBV3-2,15,.,.,TRBJ2-1
CASMTSGAGETQYF,TGTGCCAGCATGACTAGCGGGGCGGGGGAGACCCAGTACTTC,TRBV7-9,14,TRBD2,.,TRBJ2-5
CATSDLRGSEAFF,TGTGCCACCAGTGATTTGCGGGGGAGTGAAGCTTTCTTT,TRBV24-1,13,.,once,TRBJ1-1
CASSLTGSEKLFF,TGTGCCAGCAGCTTGACAGGGAGTGAAAAACTGTTTTTT,TRBV5-8,13,.,.,TRBJ1-4
CASSQRLGGSAEAFF,TGTGCCAGCAGCCAGCGCCTGGGTGGGTCTGCTGAAGCTTTCTTT,TRBV11-2,15,.,.,TRBJ1-1
CASSKGRTGGATWELFF,TGTGCCAGCAGCAAAGGAAGGACAGGGGGTGCCACCTGGGAGCTGTTTTTT,TRBV21-1,17,.,.,TRBJ2-2
CASSFRQPSSSYEQYF,TGTGCCAGCAGCTTCCGACAGCCCTCCAGCTCCTACGAGCAGTACTTC,TRBV11-2,16,.,.,TRBJ2-7
CASSRGQDNSPLHF,TGTGCCAGCAGCCGTGGTCAGGATAATTCACCCCTCCACTTT,TRBV4-2,14,.,.,TRBJ1-6
CASSQKPGITNEKLFF,TGCGCCAGCAGCCAAAAACCGGGGATTACTAATGAAAAACTGTTTTTT,TRBV4-1,16,.,.,TRBJ1-4
CASSSTGTGINEQYF,TGTGCCAGCAGCTCCACCGGGACAGGCATCAACGAGCAGTACTTC,TRBV6-5,15,TRBD1,once,TRBJ2-7
CASSLQAGDAYEQYF,TGTGCCAGCAGCTTACAGGCAGGGGATGCCTACGAGCAGTACTTC,TRBV7-9,15,.,.,TRBJ2-7
CASSFAGANTGELFF,TGTGCCAGCAGCTTTGCGGGGGCGAACACCGGGGAGCTGTTTTTT,TRBV7-9,15,TRBD2,.,TRBJ2-2
CASSPYSGLAGGHEQYF,TGTGCCAGCAGCCCATATTCTGGACTAGCGGGAGGTCACGAGCAGTACTTC,TRBV5-4,17,TRBD2,.,TRBJ2-7
CASSLDRGNEQYF,TGTGCCAGCTCACTGGACAGGGGGAACGAGCAGTACTTC,TRBV18,13,TRBD1,.,TRBJ2-7
CASSYDKVNNEQFF,TGTGCCAGCAGTTACGACAAGGTTAACAATGAGCAGTTCTTC,TRBV6-5,14,.,.,TRBJ2-1
CASSPYGQGRAEQFF,TGTGCCAGCAGTCCATATGGGCAGGGTAGGGCTGAGCAGTTCTTC,TRBV28,15,.,.,TRBJ2-1
CASSIGVGTSTDTQYF,TGTGCCAGTAGTATAGGTGTGGGGACTAGCACAGATACGCAGTATTTT,TRBV19,16,.,.,TRBJ2-3
CASSSTNSYEQYF,TGTGCCAGCAGTTCCACAAACTCCTACGAGCAGTACTTC,TRBV6-5,13,.,.,TRBJ2-7
CASGRGTQYEQYF,TGTGCCAGCGGCCGGGGGACCCAATACGAGCAGTACTTC,TRBV27,13,.,many,TRBJ2-7
CASSVARDRGRVAKNIQYF,TGTGCCAGCAGCGTGGCCCGGGACAGGGGGCGCGTGGCCAAAAACATTCAGTACTTC,TRBV7-2,19,TRBD1,.,TRBJ2-4
CAWSDEREQYF,TGTGCCTGGAGTGATGAGCGGGAGCAGTACTTC,TRBV30,11,.,.,TRBJ2-7
CASSSGQGNSYEQYF,TGCGCCAGCAGCTCGGGACAGGGGAACTCCTACGAGCAGTACTTC,TRBV5-1,15,TRBD1,.,TRBJ2-7
CASSSDKISNEQFF,TGTGCCAGCAGTTCGGACAAAATAAGCAATGAGCAGTTCTTC,TRBV6-5,14,.,.,TRBJ2-1
CASSRVANPPTQYF,TGTGCCAGCAGCCGCGTAGCCAACCCTCCTACGCAGTATTTT,TRBV6-5,14,.,many,TRBJ2-3
CASTARSGENQPQHF,TGTGCCAGCACCGCTCGGTCGGGGGAGAATCAGCCCCAGCATTTT,TRBV28,15,.,.,TRBJ1-5
CASSQSGGIGSDTQYF,TGTGCCAGCAGCCAGTCCGGCGGGATTGGGTCAGATACGCAGTATTTT,TRBV4-2,16,.,.,TRBJ2-3
CASSLVTGNYYGYTF,TGTGCCAGCAGCTTGGTAACAGGGAACTACTATGGCTACACCTTC,TRBV5-8,15,.,few,TRBJ1-2
CASSVYSGGALNTGELFF,TGTGCCAGCAGCGTATACAGCGGGGGGGCCTTGAACACCGGGGAGCTGTTTTTT,TRBV9,18,TRBD2,.,TRBJ2-2
CAISGPGQSHTGELFF,TGTGCCATCAGTGGACCGGGACAGAGCCACACCGGGGAGCTGTTTTTT,TRBV10-3,16,TRBD1,.,TRBJ2-2
CASSLASQNEKLFF,TGTGCCAGCAGCTTGGCCAGTCAGAATGAAAAACTGTTTTTT,TRBV7-9,14,.,few,TRBJ1-4
CASSSPGQAGRVGATYEQYF,TGTGCCAGCAGCTCTCCGGGACAGGCGGGGCGAGTAGGAGCCACCTACGAGCAGTACTTC,TRBV5-8,20,TRBD1,.,TRBJ2-7
CSASAQGASGKAFF,TGCAGTGCTAGTGCTCAGGGGGCGTCCGGAAAAGCTTTCTTT,TRBV20-1,14,TRBD1,.,TRBJ1-1
CASSVDGSYEQYF,TGCGCCAGCAGCGTGGACGGCTCCTACGAGCAGTACTTC,TRBV5-1,13,.,.,TRBJ2-7